The entry below gives a single T cell receptor beta chain sequence along with its context. TCRdb used MiXCR to reprocess the RT-PCR reads, holding one entry per CDR3 protein. The sample holds about 700,000 distinct CDR3 sequences, 14% seen once. Germline CDR1 and CDR2: SGDLS and YYNGEE. The CDR3 has 16 residues. V was clipped by 4 bases and J by 0 bases, with 14 bases between them. This clonotype was obtained from a female donor in good health, serving as a healthy control. The source material was memory CD4+ T cells from blood. The gene calls are TRBV9 and TRBJ2-1; tentatively, D is TRBD2 (5 bases). DNA of the CDR3: TGTGCCAGCAGCTTTGTAGCGCCTACCTCCTACAATGAGCAGTTCTTC. Encoded protein: CASSFVAPTSYNEQFF.